The 9 T cell receptor beta chains below come from one sample, sequenced in a study of blood T cell repertoires in COVID-19. Sequencing was performed with immunoSEQ multiplex PCR; in TCRdb, only in-frame clones are kept and a portion is missing. The top ten clones hold around 4.2% of a sample with 110,000 to 150,000 clones, approximately 90% of them seen once. Sequencing was done on a sample of PBMCs or T cells enriched from blood (not recorded which). Every receptor here comes from a man between 50 and 59 years old who had recovered from COVID-19.

This chain connects TRBV4-3 to TRBJ2-4; 9 bases are shared with TRBD2. Germline V gene lookup returns CDR1 LGHNA and CDR2 YSLEER. The V segment lost 1 base and the J segment 5 bases; nucleotides outside the gene matches: 12. The length of the CDR3 is 18 residues. CDR3 DNA sequence: TGCGCCAGCAGCCAAGTATGGGCGGGGGGGCCAGTAGAAAACATTCAGTACTTC. Translation: CASSQVWAGGPVENIQYF.

J is TRBJ1-2 and V is TRBV18, with 7 bases identical to TRBD1. The junction had 6 bases not matched to a gene; V was cut back by 3 bases and J by 8 bases. Germline CDR1 is KGHSH and CDR2 is LQKENI. The CDR3 extends over 13 amino acids. CDR3 nucleotide sequence: TGTGCCAGCTCACCGGGACAGTTTGGGGGCTACACCTTC. This encodes CASSPGQFGGYTF.

The V gene is TRBV12-3 or TRBV12-4, the J gene TRBJ1-1, with D possibly matching TRBD1 (5 bases). The V gene lost 6 bases and the J gene lost 1 base, with 9 bases spanning the gap. This CDR3 is 13 amino acids long. The CDR3 is CASRPTENTEAFF. DNA of the CDR3: TGTGCCAGCAGGCCGACAGAGAACACTGAAGCTTTCTTT.

The V gene is TRBV3-1 (or the pseudogene TRBV3-2), the J gene TRBJ1-1, with TRBD1 as a possible D gene (5 bases). V was shortened by 1 base and J by 0 bases, with 9 bases between the two germline ends. Germline loops: CDR1 LGHDT, CDR2 YNNKEL (reference sequence). This CDR3 has 15 residues. The CDR3 DNA reads TGTGCCAGCAGCCAAGGACAGCTCATGAACACTGAAGCTTTCTTT. This encodes CASSQGQLMNTEAFF.

A few counts support this clone. The chain has TRBV5-5 and TRBJ2-2; the D gene is possibly TRBD2 (5 bases). CDR1 SGHKS and CDR2 YYEKEE come from the germline V gene (reference sequence). The CDR3 length is 16 residues. V was shortened by 2 bases and J by 0 bases, with 11 bases between the two germline ends. Written as DNA, the CDR3 is TGTGCCAGCAGCTTAGTAGCGCTTACGAACACCGGGGAGCTGTTTTTT. It translates to CASSLVALTNTGELFF.

This clone appeared a single time. This chain joins TRBV7-2 and TRBJ1-2; D is possibly TRBD1 (5 bases). V lost 1 base to trimming and J lost 5 bases, with 11 bases between them. The CDR3 is made up of 14 amino acids. The germline gives CDR1 SGHTA, CDR2 FQGNSA. CDR3 sequence: CASSLDAGKYGYTF. The DNA of the CDR3 is TGTGCCAGCAGCTTAGATGCAGGGAAGTATGGCTACACCTTC.

This chain uses TRBV6-2 or TRBV6-3 with TRBJ2-2; perhaps TRBD2 as D (5 bases). Trimming stripped 2 bases from V and 2 bases from J, with 12 bases between. The CDR3 is 16 amino acids. From germline, CDR1 is MNHEY and CDR2 SVGEGT. CDR3 sequence reads: CASSYGRGRNTGELFF. Here the CDR3 DNA reads TGTGCCAGCAGTTACGGTCGAGGGAGAAACACCGGGGAGCTGTTTTTT.

J is TRBJ1-6 and V is TRBV6-5; no firm D call. Trimming removed 0 bases at V and 9 bases at J, with 6 bases between. The CDR3 spans 13 residues. Germline loops: CDR1 MNHEY, CDR2 SVGAGI. As DNA, the CDR3 is TGTGCCAGCAGTTACTCTCGGGGTTCACCCCTCCACTTT. Amino acid sequence: CASSYSRGSPLHF.

The chain employs TRBV28 and TRBJ1-2; TRBD1 agrees at 9 bases. The CDR3 has 13 amino acids. V dropped 6 bases and J dropped 6; count of bases not matched to a gene: 5. Germline CDR1 MDHEN, CDR2 SYDVKM. This CDR3 reads CASSSGQGDGYTF. The CDR3 DNA reads as TGTGCCAGCAGCTCGGGACAGGGAGATGGCTACACCTTC.